One T cell receptor beta chain is described in this entry. This record comes from a study of blood T cell repertoires in COVID-19. Study in general: Acute-phase and convalescent COVID-19 samples originated in the United States, Italy and Spain. T cells, B-cell-depleted T cells, or PBMCs supplied cDNA or gDNA.

Sequencing was performed with immunoSEQ multiplex PCR; in TCRdb, only in-frame clones are kept and a portion is missing. The sample holds roughly 260,000 clones, approximately 83% seen once. Participant-reported clinical history was the basis for cohort assignment. Trimming cost V 7 bases and J 0 bases; bases outside gene matches: 4. Germline CDR1 is SEHNR and CDR2 is FQNEAQ (reference sequence). The CDR3 sequence is 14 residues long. The chain combines TRBV7-9 with TRBJ2-3, with 7 nucleotides matching TRBD1. This receptor was taken from a woman in her forties who had been exposed to COVID-19. Sequencing was performed on PBMCs or T cells enriched from blood (not recorded which). The CDR3 DNA reads as TGTGCCAGCAACCGGGACAGCAGCACAGATACGCAGTATTTT. It specifies CASNRDSSTDTQYF.